The rows below give T cell receptor beta chains drawn from one sample of a study of pediatric ulcerative colitis. Sequencing used immunoSEQ multiplex PCR; TCRdb keeps in-frame clones, though not all of them. Here the sample spans about 32,000 clones, around 80% being singletons. The sample was blood. The receptor set was obtained from a boy between 10 and 17 years old with severe ulcerative colitis. CDR3s leave out the opening cysteine and the closing phenylalanine or tryptophan.

j_call | v_call | cdr3_aa
TRBJ1-1 | TRBV27 | ASSPGGLGTEAF
TRBJ1-1 | TRBV7-9 | ASSLVEGGRSTEAF
TRBJ1-4 | TRBV4-1 | ASSQDQGSANEKLF
TRBJ1-1 | TRBV6-6 | ASSYRGFDTEAF
TRBJ1-1 | TRBV2 | ASSELGANTEAF
TRBJ1-1 | TRBV18 | ASSPPAGLTEAF
TRBJ2-1 | TRBV27 | ASGEGSVNEQF
TRBJ2-1 | TRBV19 | ASSIDQNEQF
TRBJ2-3 | TRBV7-3 | ASSQGRGSTDTQY
TRBJ2-5 | TRBV11-2 | ASSLSPSGGQETQY
TRBJ1-2 | TRBV5-1 | ASSYGQGYYT
TRBJ1-2 | TRBV6-5 | ASSLDPANYGYT
TRBJ1-1 | TRBV6-1 | ASSESTGRNTEAF
TRBJ1-2 | TRBV13 | ASSLGGGDSY
TRBJ2-1 | TRBV11-2 | ASSFEWFDSYEQF
TRBJ2-5 | TRBV6-5 | ASRSHGQLQETQY
TRBJ2-1 | TRBV19 | ASSSLRGSSYNEQF
TRBJ2-5 | TRBV30 | AWSLGQPIQETQY
TRBJ2-3 | TRBV19 | ASSIRESDTQY
TRBJ2-4 | TRBV30 | AWSGGMGALLAKNIQY
TRBJ1-1 | TRBV1 | TSSRQGPGADPTFTEAF
TRBJ1-2 | TRBV5-6 | ASSLVPGTAYGYT
TRBJ2-7 | TRBV27 | ASKDGGLSYEQY
TRBJ1-1 | TRBV5-1 | ASSFAGTEETEAF
TRBJ1-1 | TRBV6-9 | ASPDLPMNTEAF
TRBJ2-1 | TRBV7-2 | ASSLGGSSVNEQF
TRBJ2-7 | TRBV25-1 | ASSALESYEQY
TRBJ2-1 | TRBV25-1 | ASRESGSSYNEQF
TRBJ1-3 | TRBV28 | ASSLAGRNTIY
TRBJ2-1 | TRBV7-3 | ASSSYPHNEQF
TRBJ2-5 | TRBV30 | AWSPGEETQY
TRBJ1-5 | TRBV19 | ASVRGINQPQH
TRBJ2-5 | TRBV11-2 | ASSLEDTWKKETQY
TRBJ2-3 | TRBV2 | ASLGPGGGDTQY
TRBJ2-1 | TRBV27 | ASSFRGPANEQF
TRBJ2-1 | TRBV2 | ASSENRGMNEQF
TRBJ2-6 | TRBV2 | AGRGSRGANVLT
TRBJ1-2 | TRBV9 | ASSSRPTGDDYGYT
TRBJ1-1 | TRBV5-4 | ASSQGAGGITEAF
TRBJ1-2 | TRBV7-9 | ASSLGHPGLGGYT
TRBJ1-6 | TRBV30 | ARGGRHNSPLH
TRBJ1-2 | TRBV6-5 | ASRQAGGYT
TRBJ1-6 | TRBV19 | ASSIAGGVGNSPLH
TRBJ2-5 | TRBV4-1 | ASSQGLSQGGETQY
TRBJ2-5 | TRBV2 | ASGTGLAGTQY
TRBJ2-2 | TRBV9 | ASSPRGLGGELF
TRBJ2-2 | TRBV7-3 | ASSLSGGAPPGELF
TRBJ2-3 | TRBV5-1 | ASSLWTSGPTDTQY
TRBJ1-2 | TRBV15 | ATSRDRAYGYT
TRBJ1-6 | TRBV9 | ASSVESRPNSPLH
TRBJ1-3 | TRBV7-6 | ASSLEETGNTIY
TRBJ2-7 | TRBV15 | ATSSPGDMSSYEQY
TRBJ2-3 | TRBV2 | ATRAMRGGTDTQY
TRBJ2-7 | TRBV13 | ASSPGTSGGYEQY
TRBJ2-5 | TRBV5-1 | ASSLMGETQY
TRBJ1-2 | TRBV6-5 | ASSSRDRKLTYGYT
TRBJ1-1 | TRBV21-1 | ASSKATGEDTEAF
TRBJ1-1 | TRBV3-1/TRBV3-2 | ASRNQAF
TRBJ1-5 | TRBV4-1 | ASSQRGLPNQPQH